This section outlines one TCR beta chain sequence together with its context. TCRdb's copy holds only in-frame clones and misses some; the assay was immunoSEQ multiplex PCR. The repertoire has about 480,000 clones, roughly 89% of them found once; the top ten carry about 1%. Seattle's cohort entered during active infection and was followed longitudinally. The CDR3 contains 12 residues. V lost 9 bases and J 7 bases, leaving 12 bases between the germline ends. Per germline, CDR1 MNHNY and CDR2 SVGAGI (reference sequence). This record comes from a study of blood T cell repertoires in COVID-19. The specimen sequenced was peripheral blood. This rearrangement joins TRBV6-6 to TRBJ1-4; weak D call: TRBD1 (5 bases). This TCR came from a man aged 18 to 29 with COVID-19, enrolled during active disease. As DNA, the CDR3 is TGTGCCAGTAAGGGGTCGGGTGAAAAACTGTTTTTT. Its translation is CASKGSGEKLFF.